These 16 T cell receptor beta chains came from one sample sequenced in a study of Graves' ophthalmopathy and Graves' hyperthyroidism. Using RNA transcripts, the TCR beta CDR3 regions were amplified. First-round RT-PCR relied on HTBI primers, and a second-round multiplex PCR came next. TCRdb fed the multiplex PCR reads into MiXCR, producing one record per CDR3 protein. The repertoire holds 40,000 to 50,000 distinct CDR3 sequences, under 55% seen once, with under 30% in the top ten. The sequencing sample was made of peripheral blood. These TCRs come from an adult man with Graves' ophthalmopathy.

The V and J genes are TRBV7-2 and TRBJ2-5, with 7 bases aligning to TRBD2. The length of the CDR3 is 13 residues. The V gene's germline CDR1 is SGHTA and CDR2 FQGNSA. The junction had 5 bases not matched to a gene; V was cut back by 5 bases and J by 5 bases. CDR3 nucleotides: TGTGCCAGCAGCGAACTAGCGAGGGAGACCCAGTACTTC. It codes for CASSELARETQYF. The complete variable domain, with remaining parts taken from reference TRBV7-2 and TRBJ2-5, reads GAGVSQSPSNKVTEKGKDVELRCDPISGHTALYWYRQSLGQGLEFLIYFQGNSAPDKSGLPSDRFSAERTGGSVSTLTIQRTQQEDSAVYLCASSELARETQYFGPGTRLLVL.

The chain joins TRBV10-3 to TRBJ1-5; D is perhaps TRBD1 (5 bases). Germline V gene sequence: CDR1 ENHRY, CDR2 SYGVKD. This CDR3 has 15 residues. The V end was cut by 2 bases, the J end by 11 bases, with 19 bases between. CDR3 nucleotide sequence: TGTGCCATCAGTGAGATCTTTAGCGGGGGGGAGACCCAGCATTTT. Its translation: CAISEIFSGGETQHF.

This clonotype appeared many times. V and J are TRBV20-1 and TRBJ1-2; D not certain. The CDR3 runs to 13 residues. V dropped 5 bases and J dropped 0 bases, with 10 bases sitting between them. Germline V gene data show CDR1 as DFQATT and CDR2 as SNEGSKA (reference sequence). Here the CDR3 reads CSAPGEANYGYTF. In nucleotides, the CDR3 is TGCAGTGCTCCCGGGGAAGCTAACTATGGCTACACCTTC.

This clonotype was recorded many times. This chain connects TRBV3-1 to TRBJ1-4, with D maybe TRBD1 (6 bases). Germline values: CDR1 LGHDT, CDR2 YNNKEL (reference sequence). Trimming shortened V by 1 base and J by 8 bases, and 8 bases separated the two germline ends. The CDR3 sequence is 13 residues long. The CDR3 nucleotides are TGTGCCAGCAGCCAAGGGACAGAAGAAAAACTGTTTTTT. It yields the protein CASSQGTEEKLFF.

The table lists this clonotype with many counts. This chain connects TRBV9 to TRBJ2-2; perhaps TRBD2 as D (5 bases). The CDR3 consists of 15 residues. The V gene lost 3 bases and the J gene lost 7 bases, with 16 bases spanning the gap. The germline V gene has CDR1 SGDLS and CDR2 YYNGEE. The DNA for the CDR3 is TGTGCCAGCAGCGGGGGATACGGGGTCTTCGGGGAGCTGTTTTTT. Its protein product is CASSGGYGVFGELFF.

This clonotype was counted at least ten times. For the CDR3, the DNA is TGTGCCAGCAGTCCCTACAGGGGCACTAACTATGGCTACACCTTC. The encoded protein is CASSPYRGTNYGYTF. The chain joins TRBV28 to TRBJ1-2; 7 bases fit TRBD1. The CDR3 loop spans 15 amino acids. V shed 5 bases and J 0 bases; nucleotides not matched to a gene: 6. CDR1 and CDR2 from the germline V gene are MDHEN and SYDVKM.

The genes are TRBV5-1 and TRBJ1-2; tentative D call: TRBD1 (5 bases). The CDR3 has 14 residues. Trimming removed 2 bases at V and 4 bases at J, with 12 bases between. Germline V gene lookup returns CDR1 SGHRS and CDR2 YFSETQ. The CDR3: CASSFGGEGYGYTF. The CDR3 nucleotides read TGCGCCAGCAGCTTCGGGGGGGAGGGCTATGGCTACACCTTC.

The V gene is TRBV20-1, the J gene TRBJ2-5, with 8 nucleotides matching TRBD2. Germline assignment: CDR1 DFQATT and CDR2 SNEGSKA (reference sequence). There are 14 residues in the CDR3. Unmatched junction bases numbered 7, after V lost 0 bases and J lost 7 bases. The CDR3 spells CSARDASGRTTQYF. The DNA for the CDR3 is TGCAGTGCTAGAGACGCAAGCGGGAGAACGACCCAGTACTTC.

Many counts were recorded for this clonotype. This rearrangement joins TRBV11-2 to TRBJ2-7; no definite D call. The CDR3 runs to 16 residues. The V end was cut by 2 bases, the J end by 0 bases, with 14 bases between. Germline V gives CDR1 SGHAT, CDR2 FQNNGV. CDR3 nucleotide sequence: TGTGCCAGCAGCTTAACCGCGGCTGACGGCTCCTACGAGCAGTACTTC. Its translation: CASSLTAADGSYEQYF.

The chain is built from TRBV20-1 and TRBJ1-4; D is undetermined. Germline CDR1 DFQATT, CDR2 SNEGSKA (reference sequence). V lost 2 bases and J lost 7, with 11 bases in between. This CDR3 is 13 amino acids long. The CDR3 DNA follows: TGCAGTGCTAGATTTTTACAGACTGAAAAACTGTTTTTT. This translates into CSARFLQTEKLFF.

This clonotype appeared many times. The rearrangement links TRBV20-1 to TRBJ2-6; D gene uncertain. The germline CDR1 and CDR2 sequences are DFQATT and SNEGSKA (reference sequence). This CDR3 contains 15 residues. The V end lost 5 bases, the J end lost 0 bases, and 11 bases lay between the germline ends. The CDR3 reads CSARPGYSGANVLTF. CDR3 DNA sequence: TGCAGTGCTCGGCCGGGCTACTCTGGGGCCAACGTCCTGACTTTC.

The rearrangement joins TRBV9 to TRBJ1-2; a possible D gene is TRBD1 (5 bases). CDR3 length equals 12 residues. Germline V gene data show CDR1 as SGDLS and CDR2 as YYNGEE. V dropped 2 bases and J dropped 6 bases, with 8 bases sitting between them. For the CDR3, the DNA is TGTGCCAGCAGCGTTGGGGACGATGGCTACACCTTC. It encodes CASSVGDDGYTF.

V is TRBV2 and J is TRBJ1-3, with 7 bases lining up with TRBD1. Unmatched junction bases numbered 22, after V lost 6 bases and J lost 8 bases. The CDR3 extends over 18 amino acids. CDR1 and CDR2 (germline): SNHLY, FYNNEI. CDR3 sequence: CASSELPQLTGPRDTIYF. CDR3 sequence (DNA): TGTGCCAGCAGCGAATTGCCCCAATTGACAGGGCCAAGGGACACCATATATTTT.

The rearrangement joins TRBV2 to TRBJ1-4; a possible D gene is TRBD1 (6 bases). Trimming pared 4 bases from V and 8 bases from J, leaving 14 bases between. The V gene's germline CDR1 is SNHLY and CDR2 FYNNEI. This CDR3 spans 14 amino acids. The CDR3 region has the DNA TGTGCCAGCAGTGCGGACAGAATAGGGGAAAAACTGTTTTTT. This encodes CASSADRIGEKLFF.

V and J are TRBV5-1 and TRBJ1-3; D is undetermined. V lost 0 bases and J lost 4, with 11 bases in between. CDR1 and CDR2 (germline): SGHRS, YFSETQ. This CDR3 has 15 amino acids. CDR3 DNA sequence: TGCGCCAGCAGCTTGGACGTGGGCGGGGGAAACACCATATATTTT. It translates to CASSLDVGGGNTIYF. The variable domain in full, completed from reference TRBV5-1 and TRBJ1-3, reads KAGVTQTPRYLIKTRGQQVTLSCSPISGHRSVSWYQQTPGQGLQFLFEYFSETQRNKGNFPGRFSGRQFSNSRSEMNVSTLELGDSALYLCASSLDVGGGNTIYFGEGSWLTVV.

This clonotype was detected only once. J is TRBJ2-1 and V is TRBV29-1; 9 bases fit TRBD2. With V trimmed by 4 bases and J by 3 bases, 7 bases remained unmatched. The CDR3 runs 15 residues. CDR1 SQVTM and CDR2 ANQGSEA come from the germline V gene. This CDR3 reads CSVGGGAGGYNEQFF. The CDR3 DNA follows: TGCAGCGTTGGGGGAGGAGCGGGAGGCTACAATGAGCAGTTCTTC.